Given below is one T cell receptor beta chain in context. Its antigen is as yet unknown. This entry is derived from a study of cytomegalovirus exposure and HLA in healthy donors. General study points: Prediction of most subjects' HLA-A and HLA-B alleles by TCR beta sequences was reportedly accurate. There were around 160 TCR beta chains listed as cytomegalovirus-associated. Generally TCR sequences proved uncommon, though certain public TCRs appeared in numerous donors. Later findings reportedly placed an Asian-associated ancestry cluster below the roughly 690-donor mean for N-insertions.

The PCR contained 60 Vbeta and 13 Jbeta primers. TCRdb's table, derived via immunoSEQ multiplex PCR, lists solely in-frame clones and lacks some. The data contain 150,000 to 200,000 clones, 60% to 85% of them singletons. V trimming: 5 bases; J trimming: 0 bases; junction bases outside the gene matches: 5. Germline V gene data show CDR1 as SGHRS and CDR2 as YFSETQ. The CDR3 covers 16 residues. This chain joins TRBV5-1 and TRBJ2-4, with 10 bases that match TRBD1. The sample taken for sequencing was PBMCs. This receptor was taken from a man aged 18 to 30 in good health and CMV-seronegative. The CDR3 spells CASRADRGIAKNIQYF. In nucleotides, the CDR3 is TGCGCCAGCAGGGCGGACAGGGGGATAGCCAAAAACATTCAGTACTTC.